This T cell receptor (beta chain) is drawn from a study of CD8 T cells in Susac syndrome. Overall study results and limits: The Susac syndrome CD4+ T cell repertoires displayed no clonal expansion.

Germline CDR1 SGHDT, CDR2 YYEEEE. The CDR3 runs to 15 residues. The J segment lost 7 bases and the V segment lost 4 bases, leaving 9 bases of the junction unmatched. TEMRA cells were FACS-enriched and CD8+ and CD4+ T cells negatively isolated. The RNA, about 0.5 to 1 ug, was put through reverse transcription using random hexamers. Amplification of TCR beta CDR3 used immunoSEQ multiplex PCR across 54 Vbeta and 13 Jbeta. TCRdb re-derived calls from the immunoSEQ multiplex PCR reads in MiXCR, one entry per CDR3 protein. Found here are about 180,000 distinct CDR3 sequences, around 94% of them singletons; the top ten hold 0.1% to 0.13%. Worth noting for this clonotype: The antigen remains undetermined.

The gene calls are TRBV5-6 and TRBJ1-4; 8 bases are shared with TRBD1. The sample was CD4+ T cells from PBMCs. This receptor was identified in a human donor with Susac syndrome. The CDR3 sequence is CASSPRQGQVEKLFF. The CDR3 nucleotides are TGTGCCAGCAGCCCCAGACAGGGGCAAGTTGAAAAACTGTTTTTT.